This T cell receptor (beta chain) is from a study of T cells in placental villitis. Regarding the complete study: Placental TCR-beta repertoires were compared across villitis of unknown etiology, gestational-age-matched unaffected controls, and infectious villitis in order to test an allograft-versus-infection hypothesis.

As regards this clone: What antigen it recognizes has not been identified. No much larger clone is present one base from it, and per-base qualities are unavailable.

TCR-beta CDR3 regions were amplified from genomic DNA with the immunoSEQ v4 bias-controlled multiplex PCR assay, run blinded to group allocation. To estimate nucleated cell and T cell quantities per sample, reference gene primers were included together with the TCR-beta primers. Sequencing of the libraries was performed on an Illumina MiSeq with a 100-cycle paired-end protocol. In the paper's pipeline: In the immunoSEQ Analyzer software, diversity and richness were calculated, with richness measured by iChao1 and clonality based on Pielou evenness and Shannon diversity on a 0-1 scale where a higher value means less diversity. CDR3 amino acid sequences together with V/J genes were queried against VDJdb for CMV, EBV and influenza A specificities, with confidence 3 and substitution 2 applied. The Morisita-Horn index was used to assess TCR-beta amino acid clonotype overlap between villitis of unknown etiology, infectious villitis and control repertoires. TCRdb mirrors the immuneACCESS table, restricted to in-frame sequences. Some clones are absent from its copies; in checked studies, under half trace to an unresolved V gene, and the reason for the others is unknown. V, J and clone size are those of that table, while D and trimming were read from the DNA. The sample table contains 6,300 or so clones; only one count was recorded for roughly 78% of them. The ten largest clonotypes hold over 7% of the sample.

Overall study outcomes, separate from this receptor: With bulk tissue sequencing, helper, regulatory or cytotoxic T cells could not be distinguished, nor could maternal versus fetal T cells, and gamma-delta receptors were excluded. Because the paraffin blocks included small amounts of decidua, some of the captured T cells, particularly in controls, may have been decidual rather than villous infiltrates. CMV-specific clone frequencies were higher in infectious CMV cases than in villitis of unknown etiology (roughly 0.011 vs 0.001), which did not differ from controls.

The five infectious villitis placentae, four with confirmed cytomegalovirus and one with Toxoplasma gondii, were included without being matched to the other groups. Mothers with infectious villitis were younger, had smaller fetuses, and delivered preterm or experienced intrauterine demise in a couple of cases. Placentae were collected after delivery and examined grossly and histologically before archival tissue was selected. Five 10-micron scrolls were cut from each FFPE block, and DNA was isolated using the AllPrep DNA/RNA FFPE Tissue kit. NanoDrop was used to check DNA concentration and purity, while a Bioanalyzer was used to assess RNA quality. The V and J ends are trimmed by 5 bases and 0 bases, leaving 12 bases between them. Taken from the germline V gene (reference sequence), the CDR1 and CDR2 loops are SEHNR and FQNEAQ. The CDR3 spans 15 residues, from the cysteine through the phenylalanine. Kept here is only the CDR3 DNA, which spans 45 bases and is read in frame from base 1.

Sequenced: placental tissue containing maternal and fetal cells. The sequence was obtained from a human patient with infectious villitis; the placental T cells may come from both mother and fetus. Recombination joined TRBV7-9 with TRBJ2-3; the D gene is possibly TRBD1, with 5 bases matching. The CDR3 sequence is CASSHRTTSTDTQYF. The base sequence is TGTGCCAGCAGCCACCGGACAACTAGCACAGATACGCAGTATTTT.